One sample yielded the 2 T cell receptor beta chains listed below, sequenced in a study of beta chain features in type 1 diabetes (dated by TCRdb to the late 2010s). What the study reported, not specific to this receptor: A moderate but significant shortening of TCRB CDR3 length was observed in type 1 diabetes patients in all four CD4+ subsets.

For these receptors, no antigen is known. The library was prepared using the immunoSEQ multiplex PCR assay. The entire isolated RNA was reverse transcribed using the High Capacity cDNA Reverse Transcription Kit, and thus expressed TCRB transcripts were sequenced. The immuneACCESS repertoire file appears here via TCRdb, limited to in-frame rearrangements. These files lack a portion of the clones; in checked studies, under half of the deficit traces to unresolved V genes, and the cause of the others is not known. Present in this sample are 600,000 or so clones, about an eighth of which were seen just once. The top ten constitute approximately 0.11% of the sample. Material: naive CD4+ T cells from blood. Sample cell subset or site, as interpreted from the label and publication: true naive CD4+ T cells. The receptor source for this set is a man aged 30-40 years with type 1 diabetes.

This chain connects TRBV7-2 to TRBJ1-1, with TRBD1 identical over 9 bases. CDR1 SGHTA and CDR2 FQGNSA come from the germline V gene. The CDR3 runs to 14 residues. Unmatched junction bases numbered 11, after V lost 5 bases and J lost 10 bases. This CDR3 reads CASSLYRDRAGAFF. CDR3 coding DNA: TGTGCCAGCAGCCTCTACCGGGACAGGGCTGGAGCTTTCTTT.

This clone was seen more than once but under ten times. The rearrangement joins TRBV7-9 to TRBJ1-2; D might be TRBD1 (5 bases). Trimming took off 5 bases at V and 8 bases at J, with 18 bases between the two ends. This CDR3 is 14 amino acids long. In germline, CDR1 is SEHNR, CDR2 FQNEAQ (reference sequence). The CDR3 region has the DNA TGTGCCAGCAGCCGGACGCAGGGCGAGGGAGGCTACACCTTC. Amino acids: CASSRTQGEGGYTF.